This TCR beta chain was sequenced during a study of blood T cell repertoires in COVID-19. The germline CDR1 and CDR2 sequences are SQVTM and ANQGSEA. The V segment lost 6 bases and the J segment 7 bases; nucleotides outside the gene matches: 9. The CDR3 runs to 14 residues. In its sample, this clone was seen a few times. Assay: immunoSEQ multiplex PCR; the TCRdb copy retains only in-frame clones and omits some. The sample lists more than 60,000 clones, 75% to 90% seen once, with 6% to 6.5% in the top ten. Sequenced material: peripheral blood. This TCR derives from a man older than 75 with COVID-19, enrolled during active disease. V gene TRBV29-1 combines with J gene TRBJ2-2; 9 nucleotides match TRBD1. As DNA, the CDR3 is TGCAGCGTGGGGGAGGGGACAGGGAACGGGGAGCTGTTTTTT. The encoded protein is CSVGEGTGNGELFF.